The rows below give T cell receptor beta chains drawn from one sample of a study of CD8+ T cells in alopecia areata. The assay was immunoSEQ multiplex PCR, and TCRdb's table has in-frame clones only and misses some. The top ten clones hold approximately 25% of a sample with 110,000 to 150,000 clones, 75% to 85% of them seen once. The specimen comprised CD8+ T cells sorted from blood, sampled at week 4, from a patient treated with tofacitinib. Source of these receptors: a human donor with alopecia areata. Both conserved end residues are part of each CDR3. A D gene is named only where the DNA matches it firmly. Rows give clone size only sometimes, using once, few, many, or a class for an expanded clone.

abundance | d_gene | j_gene | v_gene | CDR3aa | CDR3nt
. | . | TRBJ2-6 | TRBV5-6 | CASSPTGGANVLTF | TGTGCCAGCAGTCCCACGGGGGGGGCCAACGTCCTGACTTTC
. | . | TRBJ2-3 | TRBV4-2 | CASSQEHTAHTDTQYF | TGTGCCAGCAGCCAAGAGCACACTGCCCACACAGATACGCAGTATTTT
. | . | TRBJ2-1 | TRBV15 | CATSRWDPPRPFF | TGTGCCACCAGCAGGTGGGACCCACCTAGGCCGTTCTTC
. | . | TRBJ1-5 | TRBV10-3 | CAISESASNQPQHF | TGTGCCATCAGTGAGTCAGCTAGCAATCAGCCCCAGCATTTT
. | . | TRBJ2-1 | TRBV4-2 | CASSQDLARVNEQFF | TGTGCCAGCAGCCAAGATCTTGCTCGAGTCAATGAGCAGTTCTTC
few | . | TRBJ1-4 | TRBV29-1 | CSVEDEGSKLFF | TGCAGCGTTGAAGATGAAGGATCAAAACTGTTTTTT
. | . | TRBJ1-6 | TRBV27 | CASSFGGNSPLHF | TGTGCCAGCAGTTTCGGGGGGAATTCACCCCTCCACTTT
. | . | TRBJ1-1 | TRBV25-1 | CASSESGAGNTEAFF | TGTGCCAGCAGTGAATCCGGGGCTGGGAACACTGAAGCTTTCTTT
. | . | TRBJ2-5 | TRBV30 | CAWGTGLEETQYF | TGTGCCTGGGGTACGGGACTCGAAGAGACCCAGTACTTC
. | TRBD2 | TRBJ2-1 | TRBV6-6 | CASSYTGTSEYNEQFF | TGTGCCAGCAGTTACACCGGGACTAGCGAGTACAATGAGCAGTTCTTC
. | . | TRBJ2-5 | TRBV13 | CASSLGPRRETQYF | TGTGCCAGCAGCTTGGGACCGCGCAGAGAGACCCAGTACTTC
. | . | TRBJ2-3 | TRBV6-1 | CASSESLYKGTFSTDTQYF | TGTGCCAGCAGTGAATCTTTATACAAAGGGACCTTTAGCACAGATACGCAGTATTTT
. | . | TRBJ2-7 | TRBV4-3 | CASSQDQGSSYEQYF | TGCGCCAGCAGCCAAGATCAAGGCAGCTCCTACGAGCAGTACTTC
. | TRBD1 | TRBJ1-2 | TRBV4-1 | CASSQKTGGPGYTF | TGCGCCAGCAGCCAAAAGACAGGGGGCCCGGGCTACACCTTC
. | . | TRBJ2-7 | TRBV14 | CASSQGNEQYF | TGTGCCAGCAGCCAAGGTAACGAGCAGTACTTC
. | TRBD1 | TRBJ2-1 | TRBV7-8 | CASSSGQGDEQFF | TGTGCCAGCAGCTCTGGACAGGGTGATGAGCAGTTCTTC
. | TRBD2 | TRBJ2-3 | TRBV7-7 | CASSLSSGGADTQYF | TGTGCTAGCAGCTTATCTAGCGGGGGAGCAGATACGCAGTATTTT